This section outlines one TCR beta chain sequence together with its context. Trimming removed 0 bases at V and 10 bases at J, with 11 bases between. This CDR3 is built from 13 residues. From germline, CDR1 is SGHRS and CDR2 YFSETQ. The record originates from a study of blood T cell repertoires in COVID-19. The authors' processing: Amplification of reference gene primers provided the estimated nucleated cell counts. Clones were read by immunoSEQ multiplex PCR, and TCRdb kept only the in-frame ones, dropping some. For V, J and clone size, that table is used; D and trimming come from the DNA. The table records some 320,000 clones, about 89% of them present only once. Participant-reported clinical history was the basis for cohort assignment.

This chain connects TRBV5-1 to TRBJ2-1; D perhaps matches TRBD1 (6 bases). The TCR was taken from a woman in her 30s who had recovered from COVID-19. Specimen: PBMCs or T cells enriched from blood (not recorded which). DNA for the CDR3: TGCGCCAGCAGCTTGGGGGACATTTTCGAGCAGTTCTTC. This codes for CASSLGDIFEQFF. The full variable domain, its missing parts supplied by reference TRBV5-1 and TRBJ2-1, is KAGVTQTPRYLIKTRGQQVTLSCSPISGHRSVSWYQQTPGQGLQFLFEYFSETQRNKGNFPGRFSGRQFSNSRSEMNVSTLELGDSALYLCASSLGDIFEQFFGPGTRLTVL.